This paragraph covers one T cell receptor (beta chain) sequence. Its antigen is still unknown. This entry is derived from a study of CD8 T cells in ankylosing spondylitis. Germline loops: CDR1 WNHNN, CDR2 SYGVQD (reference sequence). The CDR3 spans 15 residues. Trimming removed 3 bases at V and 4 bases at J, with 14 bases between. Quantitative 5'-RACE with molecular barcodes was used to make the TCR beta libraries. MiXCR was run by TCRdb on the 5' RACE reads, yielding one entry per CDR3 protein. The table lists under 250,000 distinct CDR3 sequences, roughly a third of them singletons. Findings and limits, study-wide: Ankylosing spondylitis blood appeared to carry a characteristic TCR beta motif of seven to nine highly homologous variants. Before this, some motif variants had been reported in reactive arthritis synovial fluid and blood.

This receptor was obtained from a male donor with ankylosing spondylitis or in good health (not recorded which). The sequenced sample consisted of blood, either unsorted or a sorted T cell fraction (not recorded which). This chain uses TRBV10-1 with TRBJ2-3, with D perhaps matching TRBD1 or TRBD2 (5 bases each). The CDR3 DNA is TGCGCCAGCAGTGACCCCGATTGGGGGTCAGATACGCAGTATTTT. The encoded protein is CASSDPDWGSDTQYF.